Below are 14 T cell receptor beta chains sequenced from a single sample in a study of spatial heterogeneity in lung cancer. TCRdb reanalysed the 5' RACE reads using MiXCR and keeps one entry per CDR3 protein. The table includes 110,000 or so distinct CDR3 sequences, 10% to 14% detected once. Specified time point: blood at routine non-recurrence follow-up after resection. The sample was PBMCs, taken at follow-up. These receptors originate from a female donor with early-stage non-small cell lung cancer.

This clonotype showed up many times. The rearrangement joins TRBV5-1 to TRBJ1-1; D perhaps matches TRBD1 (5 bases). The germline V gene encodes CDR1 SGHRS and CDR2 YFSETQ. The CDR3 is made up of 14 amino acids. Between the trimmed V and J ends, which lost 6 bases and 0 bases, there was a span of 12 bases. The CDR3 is CASMETVMNTEAFF. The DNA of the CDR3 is TGCGCCAGCATGGAGACAGTCATGAACACTGAAGCTTTCTTT.

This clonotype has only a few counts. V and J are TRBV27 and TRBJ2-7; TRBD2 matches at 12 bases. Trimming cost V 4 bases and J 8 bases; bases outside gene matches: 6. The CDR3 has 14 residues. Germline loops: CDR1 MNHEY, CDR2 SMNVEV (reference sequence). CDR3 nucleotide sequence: TGTGCCAGCAGTTCAACTAGCGGGAGGAACAAGCAGTACGTC. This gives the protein CASSSTSGRNKQYV.

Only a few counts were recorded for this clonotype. CDR3 region: CASSRNRGESYNEQFF. CDR3 sequence (DNA): TGTGCCAGCAGCCGCAACAGGGGAGAGTCCTACAATGAGCAGTTCTTC. The chain has TRBV3-1 and TRBJ2-1, with TRBD1 matching over 7 bases. This CDR3 spans 16 amino acids. Looked up from germline, CDR1 is LGHDT and CDR2 is YNNKEL (reference sequence). V lost 4 bases, J lost 1 base, and 7 bases stayed unmatched.

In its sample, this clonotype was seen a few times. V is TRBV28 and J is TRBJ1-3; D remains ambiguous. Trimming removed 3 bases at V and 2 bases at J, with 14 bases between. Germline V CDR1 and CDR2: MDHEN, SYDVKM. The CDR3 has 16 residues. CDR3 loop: CASSFHGGRPGNTIYF. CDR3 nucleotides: TGTGCCAGCAGTTTTCACGGAGGACGGCCTGGAAACACCATATATTTT. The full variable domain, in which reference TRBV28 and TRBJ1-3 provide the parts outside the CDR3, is DVKVTQSSRYLVKRTGEKVFLECVQDMDHENMFWYRQDPGLGLRLIYFSYDVKMKEKGDIPEGYSVSREKKERFSLILESASTNQTSMYLCASSFHGGRPGNTIYFGEGSWLTVV.

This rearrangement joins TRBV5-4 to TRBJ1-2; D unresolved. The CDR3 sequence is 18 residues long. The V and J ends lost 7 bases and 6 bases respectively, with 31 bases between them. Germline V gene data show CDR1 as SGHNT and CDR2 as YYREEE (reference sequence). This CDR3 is CASALGRERTGGLDGYTF. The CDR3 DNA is TGTGCCAGCGCACTTGGGAGGGAGAGAACCGGAGGATTGGATGGCTACACCTTC.

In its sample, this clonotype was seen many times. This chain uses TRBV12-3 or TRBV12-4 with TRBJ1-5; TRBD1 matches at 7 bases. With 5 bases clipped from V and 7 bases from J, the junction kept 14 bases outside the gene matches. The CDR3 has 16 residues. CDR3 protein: CASSPSYRGSSQPQHF. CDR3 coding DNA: TGTGCCAGCAGTCCCTCTTACAGGGGTTCGAGCCAGCCCCAGCATTTT.

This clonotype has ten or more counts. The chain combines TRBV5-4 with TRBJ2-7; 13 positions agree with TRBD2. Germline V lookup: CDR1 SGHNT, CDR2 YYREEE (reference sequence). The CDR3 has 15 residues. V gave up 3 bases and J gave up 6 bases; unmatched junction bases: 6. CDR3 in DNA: TGTGCCAGCAGCTCAAAGACTAGCGGGGGGCTCGAGCAGTACGTC. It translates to CASSSKTSGGLEQYV.

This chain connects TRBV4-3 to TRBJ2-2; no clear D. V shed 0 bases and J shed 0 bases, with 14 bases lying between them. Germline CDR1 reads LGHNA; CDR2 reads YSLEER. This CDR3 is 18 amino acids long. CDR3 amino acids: CASSQDLWSVANTGELFF. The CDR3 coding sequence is TGCGCCAGCAGCCAAGATCTTTGGAGCGTCGCGAACACCGGGGAGCTGTTTTTT.

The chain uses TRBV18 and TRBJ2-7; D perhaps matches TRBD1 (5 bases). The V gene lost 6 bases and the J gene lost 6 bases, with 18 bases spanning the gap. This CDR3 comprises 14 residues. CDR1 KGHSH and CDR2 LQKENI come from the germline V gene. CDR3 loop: CASSEQGQETEQYV. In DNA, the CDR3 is TGTGCCAGCTCCGAACAAGGACAAGAAACCGAGCAGTACGTC.

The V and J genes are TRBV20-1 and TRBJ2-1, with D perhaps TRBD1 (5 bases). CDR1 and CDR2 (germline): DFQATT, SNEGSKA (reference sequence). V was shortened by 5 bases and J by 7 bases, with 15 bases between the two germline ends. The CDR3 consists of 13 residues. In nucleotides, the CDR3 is TGCAGTGCTCCTGCAGGGAATTGGAATGAGCAGTTCTTC. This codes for CSAPAGNWNEQFF.

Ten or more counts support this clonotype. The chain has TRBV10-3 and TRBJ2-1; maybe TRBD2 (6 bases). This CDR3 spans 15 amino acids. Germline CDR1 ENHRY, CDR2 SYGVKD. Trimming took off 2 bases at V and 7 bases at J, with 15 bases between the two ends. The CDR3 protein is CAISEITSHLNEQFF. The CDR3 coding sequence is TGTGCCATCAGTGAGATAACTAGCCATCTTAATGAGCAGTTCTTC.

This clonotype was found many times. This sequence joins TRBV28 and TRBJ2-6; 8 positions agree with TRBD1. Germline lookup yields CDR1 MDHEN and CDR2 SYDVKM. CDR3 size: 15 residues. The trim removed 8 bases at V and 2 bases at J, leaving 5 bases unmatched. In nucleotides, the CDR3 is TGTGCCAGCCAGACAGGGGCAACTGGGGCCAACGTCCTGACTTTC. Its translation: CASQTGATGANVLTF.

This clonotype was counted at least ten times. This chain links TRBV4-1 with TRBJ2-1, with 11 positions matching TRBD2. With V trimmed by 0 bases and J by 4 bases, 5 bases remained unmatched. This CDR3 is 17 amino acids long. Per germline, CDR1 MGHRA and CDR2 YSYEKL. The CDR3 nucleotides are TGCGCCAGCAGCCAAGAACTCGGGACTAGCGGATACAATGAGCAGTTCTTC. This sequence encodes CASSQELGTSGYNEQFF.

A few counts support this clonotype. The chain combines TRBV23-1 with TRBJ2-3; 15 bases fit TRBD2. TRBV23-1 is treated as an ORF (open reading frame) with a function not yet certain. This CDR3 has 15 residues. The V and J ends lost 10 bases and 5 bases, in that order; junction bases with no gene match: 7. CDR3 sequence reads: CATKGLAGGVDTQYF. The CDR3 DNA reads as TGCGCCACCAAGGGACTAGCGGGAGGCGTAGATACGCAGTATTTT.